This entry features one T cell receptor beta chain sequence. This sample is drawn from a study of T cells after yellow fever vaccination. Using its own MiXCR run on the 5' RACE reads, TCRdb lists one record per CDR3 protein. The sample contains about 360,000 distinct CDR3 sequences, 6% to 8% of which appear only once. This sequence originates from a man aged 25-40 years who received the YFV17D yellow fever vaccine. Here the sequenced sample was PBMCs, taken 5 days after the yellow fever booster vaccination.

CDR3 sequence (DNA): TGCAGTGCTAGAGCCCCGGGTGAAAATGAGCAGTTCTTC. The encoded protein is CSARAPGENEQFF. J is TRBJ2-1 and V is TRBV20-1; D is unresolved. The V and J ends lost 1 base and 7 bases respectively, with 11 bases between them. Germline V lookup: CDR1 DFQATT, CDR2 SNEGSKA (reference sequence). This CDR3 is 13 amino acids long.